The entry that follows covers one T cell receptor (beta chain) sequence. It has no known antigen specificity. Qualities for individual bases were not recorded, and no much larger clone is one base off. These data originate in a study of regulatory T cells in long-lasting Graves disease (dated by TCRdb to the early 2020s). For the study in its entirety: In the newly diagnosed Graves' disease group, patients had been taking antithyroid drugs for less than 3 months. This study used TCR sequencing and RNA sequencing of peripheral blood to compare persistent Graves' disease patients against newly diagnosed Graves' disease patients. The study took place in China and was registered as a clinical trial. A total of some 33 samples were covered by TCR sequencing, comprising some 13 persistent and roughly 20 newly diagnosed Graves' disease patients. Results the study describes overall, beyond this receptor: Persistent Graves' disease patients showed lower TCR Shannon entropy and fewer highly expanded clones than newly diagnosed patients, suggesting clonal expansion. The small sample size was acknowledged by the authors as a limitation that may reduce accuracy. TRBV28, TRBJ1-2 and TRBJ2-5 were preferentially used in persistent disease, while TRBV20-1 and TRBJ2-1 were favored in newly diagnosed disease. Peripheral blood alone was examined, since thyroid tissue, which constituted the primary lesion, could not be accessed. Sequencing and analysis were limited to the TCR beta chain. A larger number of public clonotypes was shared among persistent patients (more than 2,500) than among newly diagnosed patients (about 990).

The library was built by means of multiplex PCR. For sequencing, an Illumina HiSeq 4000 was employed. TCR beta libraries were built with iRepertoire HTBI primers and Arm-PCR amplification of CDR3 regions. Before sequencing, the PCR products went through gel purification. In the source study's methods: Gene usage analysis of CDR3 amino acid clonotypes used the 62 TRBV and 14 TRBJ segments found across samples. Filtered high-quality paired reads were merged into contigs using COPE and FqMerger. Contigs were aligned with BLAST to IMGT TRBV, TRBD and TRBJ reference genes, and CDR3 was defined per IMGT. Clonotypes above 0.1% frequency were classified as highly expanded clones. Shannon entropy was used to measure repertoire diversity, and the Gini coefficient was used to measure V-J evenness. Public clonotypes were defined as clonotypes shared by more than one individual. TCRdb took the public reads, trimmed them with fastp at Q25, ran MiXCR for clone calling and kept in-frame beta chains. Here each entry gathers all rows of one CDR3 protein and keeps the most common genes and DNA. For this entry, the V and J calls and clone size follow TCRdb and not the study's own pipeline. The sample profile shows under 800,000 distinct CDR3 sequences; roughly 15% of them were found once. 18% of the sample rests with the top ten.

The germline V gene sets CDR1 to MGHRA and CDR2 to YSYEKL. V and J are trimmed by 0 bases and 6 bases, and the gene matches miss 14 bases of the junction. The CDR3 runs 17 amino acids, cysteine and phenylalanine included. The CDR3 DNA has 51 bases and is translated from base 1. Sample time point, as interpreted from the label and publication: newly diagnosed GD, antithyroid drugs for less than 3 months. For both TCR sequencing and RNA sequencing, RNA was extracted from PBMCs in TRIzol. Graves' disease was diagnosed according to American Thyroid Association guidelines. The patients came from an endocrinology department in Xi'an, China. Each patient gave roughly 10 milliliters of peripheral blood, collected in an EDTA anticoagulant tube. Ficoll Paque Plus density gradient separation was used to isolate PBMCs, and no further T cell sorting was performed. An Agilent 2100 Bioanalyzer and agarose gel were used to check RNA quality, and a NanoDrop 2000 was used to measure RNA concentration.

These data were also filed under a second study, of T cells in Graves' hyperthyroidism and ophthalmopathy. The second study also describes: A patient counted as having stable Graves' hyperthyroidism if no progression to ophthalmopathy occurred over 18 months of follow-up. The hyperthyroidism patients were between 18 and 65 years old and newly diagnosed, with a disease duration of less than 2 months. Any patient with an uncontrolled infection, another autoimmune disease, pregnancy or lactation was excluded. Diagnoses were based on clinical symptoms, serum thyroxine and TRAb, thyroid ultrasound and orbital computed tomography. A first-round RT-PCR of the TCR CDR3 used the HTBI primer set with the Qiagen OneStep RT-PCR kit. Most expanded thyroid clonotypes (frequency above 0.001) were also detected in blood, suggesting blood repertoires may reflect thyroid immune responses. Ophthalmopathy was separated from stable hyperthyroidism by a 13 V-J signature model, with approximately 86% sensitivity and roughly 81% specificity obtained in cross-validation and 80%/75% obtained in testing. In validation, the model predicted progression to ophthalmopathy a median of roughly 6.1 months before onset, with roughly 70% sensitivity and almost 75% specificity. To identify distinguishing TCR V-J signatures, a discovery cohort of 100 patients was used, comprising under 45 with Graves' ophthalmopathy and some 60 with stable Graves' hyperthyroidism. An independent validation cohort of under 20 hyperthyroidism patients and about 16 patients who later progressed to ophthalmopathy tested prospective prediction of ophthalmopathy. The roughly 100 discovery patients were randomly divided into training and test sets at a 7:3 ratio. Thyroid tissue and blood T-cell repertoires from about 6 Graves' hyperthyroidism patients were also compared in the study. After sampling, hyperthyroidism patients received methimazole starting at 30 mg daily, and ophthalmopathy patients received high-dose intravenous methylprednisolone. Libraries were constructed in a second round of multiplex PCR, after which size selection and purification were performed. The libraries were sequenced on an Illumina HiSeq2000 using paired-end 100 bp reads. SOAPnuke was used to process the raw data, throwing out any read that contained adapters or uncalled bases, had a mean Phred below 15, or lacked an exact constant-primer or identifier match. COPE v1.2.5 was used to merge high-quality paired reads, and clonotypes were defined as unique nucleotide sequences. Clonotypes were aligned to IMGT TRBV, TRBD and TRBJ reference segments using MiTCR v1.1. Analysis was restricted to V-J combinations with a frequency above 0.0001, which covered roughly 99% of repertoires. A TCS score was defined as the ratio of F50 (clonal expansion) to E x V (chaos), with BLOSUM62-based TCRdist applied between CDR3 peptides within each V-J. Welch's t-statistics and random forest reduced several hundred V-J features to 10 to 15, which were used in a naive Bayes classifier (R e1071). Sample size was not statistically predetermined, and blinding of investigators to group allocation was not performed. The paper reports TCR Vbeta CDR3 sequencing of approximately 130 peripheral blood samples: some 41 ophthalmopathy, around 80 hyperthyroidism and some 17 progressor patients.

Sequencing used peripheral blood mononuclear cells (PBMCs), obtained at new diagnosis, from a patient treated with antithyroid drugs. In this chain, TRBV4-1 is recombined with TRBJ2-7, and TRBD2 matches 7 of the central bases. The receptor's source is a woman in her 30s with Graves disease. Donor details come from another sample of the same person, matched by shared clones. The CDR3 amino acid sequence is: CASSQDPPKGGPSEQYF. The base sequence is TGCGCCAGCAGCCAAGACCCCCCGAAGGGAGGGCCCTCCGAGCAGTACTTC.